This TCR beta chain was documented in a study of T cells in Graves' hyperthyroidism and ophthalmopathy. Study results and caveats: Among clonotypes expanded in thyroid above 0.001, most were also found in blood.

The CDR3 totals 13 residues. Germline CDR1 MNHEY, CDR2 SMNVEV (reference sequence). V gave up 3 bases and J gave up 2 bases, with 8 bases separating them. Individuals with ophthalmopathy presented a Clinical Activity Score of at least 3, a NOSPECS grade of at least 4 and a duration under 3 months. The PBMCs had their origin in approximately 10 ml of fresh peripheral blood. TCR beta CDR3 sequences were amplified from RNA transcripts. The HTBI primer set served for first-round RT-PCR of the TCR CDR3. TCRdb ran MiXCR on the multiplex PCR reads and lists one entry per CDR3 protein. The table includes about 640,000 distinct CDR3 sequences, around 15% detected once. Many counts were recorded for this clonotype. Its cognate antigen is unknown.

The gene calls are TRBV27 and TRBJ2-7; D is possibly TRBD1 (5 bases). Sequenced sample: blood. This sequence originates from a woman in her forties or fifties with Graves' ophthalmopathy. The CDR3 DNA reads TGTGCCAGCAGTTTGGGGCCCGCCTACGAGCAGTACTTC. It codes for CASSLGPAYEQYF.